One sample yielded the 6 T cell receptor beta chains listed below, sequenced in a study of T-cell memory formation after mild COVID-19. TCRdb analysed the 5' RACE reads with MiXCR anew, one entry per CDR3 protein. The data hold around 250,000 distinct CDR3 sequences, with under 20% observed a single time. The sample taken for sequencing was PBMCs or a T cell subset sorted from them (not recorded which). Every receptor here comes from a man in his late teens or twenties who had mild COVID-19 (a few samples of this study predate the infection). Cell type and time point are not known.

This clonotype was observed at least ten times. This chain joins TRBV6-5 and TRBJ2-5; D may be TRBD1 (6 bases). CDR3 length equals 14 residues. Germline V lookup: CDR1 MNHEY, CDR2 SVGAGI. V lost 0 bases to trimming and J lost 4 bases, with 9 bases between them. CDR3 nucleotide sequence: TGTGCCAGCAGTTACTCGGGCAGGGGAGAGACCCAGTACTTC. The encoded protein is CASSYSGRGETQYF.

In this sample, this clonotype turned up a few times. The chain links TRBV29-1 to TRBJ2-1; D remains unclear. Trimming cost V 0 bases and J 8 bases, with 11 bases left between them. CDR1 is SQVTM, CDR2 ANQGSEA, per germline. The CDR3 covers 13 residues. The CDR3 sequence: CSVEDQGDDEQFF. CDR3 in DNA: TGCAGCGTTGAAGATCAAGGCGACGATGAGCAGTTCTTC.

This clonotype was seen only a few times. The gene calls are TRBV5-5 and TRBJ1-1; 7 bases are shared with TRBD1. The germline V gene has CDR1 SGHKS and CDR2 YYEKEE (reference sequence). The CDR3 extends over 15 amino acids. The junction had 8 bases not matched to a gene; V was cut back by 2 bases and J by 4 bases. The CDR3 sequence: CASSLPDREGTEAFF. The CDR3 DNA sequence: TGTGCCAGCAGCTTACCAGACAGGGAAGGCACTGAAGCTTTCTTT.

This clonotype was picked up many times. This chain's CDR3 is CASSLDGVNRYEQYF. CDR3 in DNA: TGTGCCAGCAGCTTAGATGGCGTAAACCGCTACGAGCAGTACTTC. The V gene is TRBV11-2, the J gene TRBJ2-7, with D unresolved. This CDR3 region has 15 residues. V dropped 0 bases and J dropped 3 bases, with 12 bases sitting between them. Looked up from germline, CDR1 is SGHAT and CDR2 is FQNNGV.

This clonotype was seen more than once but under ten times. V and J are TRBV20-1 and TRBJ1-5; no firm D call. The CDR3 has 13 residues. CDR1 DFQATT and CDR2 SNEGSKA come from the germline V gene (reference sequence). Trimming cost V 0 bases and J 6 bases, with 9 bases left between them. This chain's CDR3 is CSARDSRGQPQHF. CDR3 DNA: TGCAGTGCTAGAGATTCCAGAGGTCAGCCCCAGCATTTT.

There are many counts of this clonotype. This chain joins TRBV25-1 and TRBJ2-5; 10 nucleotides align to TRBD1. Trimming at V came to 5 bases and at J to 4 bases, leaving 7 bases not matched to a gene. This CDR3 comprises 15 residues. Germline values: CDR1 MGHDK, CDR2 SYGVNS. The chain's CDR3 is CASSQPTGGGETQYF. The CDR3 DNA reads TGTGCCAGCAGTCAGCCGACAGGGGGCGGAGAGACCCAGTACTTC.